These T cell receptor beta chains were read from a single sample in a study of T cell repertoires in cytomegalovirus infection. A single record per CDR3 protein comes from TCRdb applying MiXCR to the reads. Here the sample spans roughly 720,000 distinct CDR3 sequences, less than 40% being singletons. The sequenced material came from PBMCs. The receptors stem from a human donor in good health (CMV status not recorded). Some clones in this sample may be carry-over from other donors' samples. Both conserved end residues are part of each CDR3. Only some rows state a clone size, as once, few, many or a class for expanded clones.

j_call clone_size v_call cdr3_aa
TRBJ2-7 NA TRBV10-3 CAISESSYEQYF
TRBJ2-6 NA TRBV3-1 CASSPGQAFSGANVLTF
TRBJ2-3 NA TRBV28 CASGGPGRRDTQYF
TRBJ1-6 NA TRBV27 CASREIWTGNSPLHF
TRBJ2-7 NA TRBV19 CASSIERGSSYEQYF
TRBJ2-7 NA TRBV24-1 CATSAGQGSYEQYF
TRBJ2-1 once TRBV2 CASSEEGAGQFF
TRBJ2-3 few TRBV5-6 CASSLAPGQGYEDTQYF
TRBJ2-7 NA TRBV10-3 CAIGRETGGDSYEQYF
TRBJ1-5 NA TRBV7-6 CASQDGGSGNQPQHF
TRBJ2-5 NA TRBV4-2 CASSQKVGLAGEETQYF
TRBJ1-5 few TRBV4-1 CASSPQGLNQPQHF
TRBJ2-7 NA TRBV15 CATSRERLAGGEQYF